The clone carrying this T cell receptor beta chain was picked up a small number of times. Its target is not known. Extracted RNA was reverse transcribed into cDNA, the sequencing template. Only in-frame clones appear in the TCRdb table, and some are missing; sequencing was by immunoSEQ multiplex PCR. The sample records under 350,000 clones, roughly 60% being singletons. The sample originates from a study of CD8+ T cells in alopecia areata. For the study at large: Treated patients received oral tofacitinib, 5 to 10 mg twice daily. Notes on the study in general: Many expanded lesional clones stayed in scalp and blood while on tofacitinib. Lesional scalp, notably in alopecia totalis/universalis, had clonality above that of normal scalp. Tofacitinib yielded significantly lower scalp clonality and fewer expanded CD8+ clones among the top 100.

The treatment was: oral pan-JAK inhibitor, 5-10 mg twice daily. With 0 bases clipped from V and 1 base from J, the junction kept 4 bases outside the gene matches. CDR3 length equals 18 residues. This sample comprised CD4+ T cells sorted from blood, obtained at week 24, from a patient treated with tofacitinib. The rearrangement links TRBV23-1 to TRBJ2-1; 12 bases line up with TRBD2. TRBV23-1 carries the ORF label, with uncertain function. The clonotype was recovered from a human donor with alopecia areata. The CDR3 region has the DNA TGCGCCAGCAGTCAATCCTGGACTAGCGGGGTTTCCTACAATGAGCAGTTCTTC. Translated, it gives CASSQSWTSGVSYNEQFF.